The 7 T cell receptor beta chains below all came from one sample that was sequenced in a study of blood T cell repertoires in COVID-19 (dated by TCRdb to 2018 to 2021). The library was made by the immunoSEQ multiplex PCR assay. TCRdb provides this immuneACCESS table in a form limited to in-frame rearrangements. Some clones are lacking; in checked studies, under half of them reflect an unresolved V gene, and why the rest are absent is not known. For this sample the table gives 130,000 or so clones, of which around 86% were detected only once. Approximately 20% of the sample is in the top ten clones. The source material was peripheral blood. The origin of the receptors is a woman aged 50 to 60 who had recovered from COVID-19.

The rearrangement joins TRBV24-1 to TRBJ1-1; 9 bases are a match to TRBD1. V lost 3 bases and J lost 6; bases outside the gene matches: 13. The CDR3 covers 17 residues. The germline gives CDR1 KGHDR, CDR2 SFDVKD. This CDR3 reads CATSDTGQGFFAAEAFF. The CDR3 nucleotides read TGTGCCACCAGTGATACAGGACAGGGGTTTTTTGCCGCTGAAGCTTTCTTT.

This chain uses TRBV5-6 with TRBJ2-7, with a tentative D call TRBD2 (6 bases). Germline loops: CDR1 SGHDT, CDR2 YYEEEE. Trimming took off 4 bases at V and 2 bases at J, with 13 bases between the two ends. CDR3 size: 14 residues. The DNA of the CDR3 is TGTGCCAGCAGCCGGGACTTTAATCCCTACGAGCAGTACTTC. Translated: CASSRDFNPYEQYF.

The genes are TRBV16 and TRBJ2-7; TRBD2 matches 11 bases. CDR1 and CDR2 (germline): KGHSY, FQNENV. This CDR3 is 14 amino acids long. The junction had 6 bases not matched to a gene; V was cut back by 2 bases and J by 9 bases. The DNA of the CDR3 is TGTGCCAGCAGCCAACAACTAGCGGGAGAAGTGCAGTACTTC. This encodes CASSQQLAGEVQYF.

V usage is TRBV18 and J usage is TRBJ2-1; no firm D call. Trimming stripped 4 bases from V and 1 base from J, with 11 bases between. CDR1 is KGHSH, CDR2 LQKENI, per germline. The CDR3 runs 15 residues. The CDR3 DNA follows: TGTGCCAGCTCACTAACTTCGGGTTCCTACAATGAGCAGTTCTTC. It specifies CASSLTSGSYNEQFF.

The DNA of the CDR3 is TGTGCCAGCAAACAGGGACTAACGAACACCGGGGAGCTGTTTTTT. Its translation: CASKQGLTNTGELFF. V gene TRBV7-8 combines with J gene TRBJ2-2; tentatively, D is TRBD2 (7 bases). V was pared by 7 bases and J by 0 bases, with 12 bases between. CDR1 and CDR2 from the germline V gene are SGHVS and FQNEAQ. This CDR3 has 15 amino acids.

The chain has TRBV7-2 and TRBJ2-1; TRBD2 is a possible D gene (5 bases). Germline CDR1 is SGHTA and CDR2 is FQGNSA. V was pared by 6 bases and J by 0 bases, with 12 bases between. CDR3 length: 15 amino acids. In nucleotides, the CDR3 is TGTGCCAGCAGAACCGTGGGGAGCTCCTACAATGAGCAGTTCTTC. Translating gives CASRTVGSSYNEQFF.

In DNA form, the CDR3 reads TGTGCCAGCAGCTTAAGGGGGCCCACTGAAGCTTTCTTT. Its translation: CASSLRGPTEAFF. The chain is built from TRBV11-2 and TRBJ1-1; 7 bases line up with TRBD1. Germline V gene data show CDR1 as SGHAT and CDR2 as FQNNGV. Trimming at V came to 2 bases and at J to 4 bases, leaving 1 base not matched to a gene. The CDR3 has 13 amino acids.